These 3 T cell receptor beta chains were all obtained from the same sample, sequenced in a study of blood T cells in healthy people across ages. Through a sample-barcoded 5' primer and a J-beta primer mix, a second PCR was run for about 7 to 12 cycles. MiXCR, applied by TCRdb to the 5' RACE reads, yields one record per CDR3 protein. Among 750,000 to 950,000 distinct CDR3 sequences listed, 25% to 30% were seen once. Another study also made use of these data, one on T cells of mothers and their children.

The sample consisted of blood. The receptors stem from a woman aged 35 to 49 in good health.

The genes are TRBV19 and TRBJ1-2; tentatively, D is TRBD1 (6 bases). The germline CDR1 and CDR2 sequences are LNHDA and SQIVND (reference sequence). This CDR3 has 14 amino acids. V was shortened by 5 bases and J by 3 bases, with 13 bases between the two germline ends. The CDR3 region is CASSATSGDYGYTF. CDR3 sequence (DNA): TGTGCCAGTAGTGCTACATCAGGGGACTATGGCTACACCTTC.

This sequence joins TRBV5-1 and TRBJ2-3; 13 nucleotides agree with TRBD2. After removal of 2 bases from V and 5 bases from J, the junction contained 5 bases not matched to a gene. The CDR3 consists of 16 residues. Germline V gene data show CDR1 as SGHRS and CDR2 as YFSETQ. DNA for the CDR3: TGCGCCAGCAGCTTAGGGACTAGCGGGACTCGAGATACGCAGTATTTT. Translation: CASSLGTSGTRDTQYF.

This rearrangement joins TRBV7-2 to TRBJ1-1; no firm D call. This CDR3 has 12 amino acids. The V gene's germline CDR1 is SGHTA and CDR2 FQGNSA. V lost 0 bases, J lost 8 bases, and 7 bases lay in between. The CDR3 DNA reads TGTGCCAGCAGCTTAGCCCTGGGGGAAGCTTTCTTT. This translates into CASSLALGEAFF.